These 20 T cell receptor beta chains originate from one sample sequenced in a study of blood T cell repertoires in COVID-19. Profiling relied on immunoSEQ multiplex PCR, and the TCRdb table lists in-frame clones only, not all of them. The repertoire holds 150,000 to 180,000 clones, about 73% seen once, with under 2% in the top ten. Sequencing used peripheral blood. Every receptor here comes from a man aged 80 or over with acute or convalescent COVID-19.

This sequence joins TRBV4-2 and TRBJ1-2, with a possible D match to TRBD1 (6 bases). V was trimmed by 0 bases and J by 3 bases, leaving 11 bases between them. Looked up from germline, CDR1 is LGHNA and CDR2 is YNFKEQ. The CDR3 is 15 amino acids. CDR3 in DNA: TGTGCCAGCAGCCAAGATAGGGGGGGTGACTATGGCTACACCTTC. This translates into CASSQDRGGDYGYTF.

The chain is built from TRBV11-2 and TRBJ2-3, with D unclear. CDR3 size: 13 residues. V lost 0 bases, J lost 8 bases, and 9 bases lay in between. CDR1 is SGHAT, CDR2 FQNNGV, per germline. Here the CDR3 DNA reads TGTGCCAGCAGCTTAGAGACGACGGGTACGCAGTATTTT. This sequence encodes CASSLETTGTQYF.

V gene TRBV18 combines with J gene TRBJ2-2, with 8 bases lining up with TRBD1. In germline, CDR1 is KGHSH, CDR2 LQKENI. The junction had 7 bases not matched to a gene; V was cut back by 3 bases and J by 7 bases. The CDR3 totals 15 residues. This CDR3 reads CASSPPDRAYGELFF. The CDR3 coding sequence is TGTGCCAGCTCACCCCCGGACAGGGCGTACGGGGAGCTGTTTTTT.

The V gene is TRBV4-3, the J gene TRBJ2-7; perhaps TRBD2 as D (7 bases). V lost 5 bases and J lost 2, with 19 bases in between. Germline CDR1 reads LGHNA; CDR2 reads YSLEER. The CDR3 length is 16 residues. The CDR3 is CASSEQTRGATYEQYF. The CDR3 bases are TGCGCCAGCAGCGAACAAACCCGGGGGGCTACCTACGAGCAGTACTTC.

In nucleotides, the CDR3 is TGTGCCAGCAGCCAGGCGCGTGGCGGGCCTAGCACAGATACGCAGTATTTT. Amino acid sequence: CASSQARGGPSTDTQYF. The J gene is TRBJ2-3, the V gene TRBV3-1 (or the pseudogene TRBV3-2); weak D call: TRBD2 (5 bases). Germline V gene data show CDR1 as LGHDT and CDR2 as YNNKEL (reference sequence). CDR3 length equals 17 residues. V shed 3 bases and J shed 0 bases, with 16 bases lying between them.

Many counts were recorded for this clone. The chain couples TRBV7-9 to TRBJ2-3, with 8 bases identical to TRBD1. Germline V lookup: CDR1 SEHNR, CDR2 FQNEAQ (reference sequence). Trimming at V came to 5 bases and at J to 1 base, leaving 5 bases not matched to a gene. The length of the CDR3 is 15 residues. CDR3 DNA: TGTGCCAGCAGCCCCCGGACAGGGCGCACAGATACGCAGTATTTT. As protein: CASSPRTGRTDTQYF.

DNA for the CDR3: TGCGCCAGCAGCCCGGGAGGGACCGCGAACACCGGGGAGCTGTTTTTT. It translates to CASSPGGTANTGELFF. V gene TRBV5-1 combines with J gene TRBJ2-2; 8 bases align to TRBD2. This CDR3 has 16 residues. The germline V gene has CDR1 SGHRS and CDR2 YFSETQ. Trimming cost V 4 bases and J 0 bases; bases outside gene matches: 5.

This clone has a single count. The genes are TRBV18 and TRBJ2-3; TRBD2 agrees at 8 bases. The CDR3 is made up of 15 amino acids. In germline, CDR1 is KGHSH, CDR2 LQKENI. With 0 bases clipped from V and 1 base from J, the junction kept 0 bases outside the gene matches. The CDR3 bases are TGTGCCAGCTCACCACCTAGCGGGGGCACAGATACGCAGTATTTT. Translating gives CASSPPSGGTDTQYF. Using reference TRBV18 and TRBJ2-3 for the parts outside the CDR3, the full variable domain is NAGVMQNPRHLVRRRGQEARLRCSPMKGHSHVYWYRQLPEEGLKFMVYLQKENIIDESGMPKERFSAEFPKEGPSILRIQQVVRGDSAAYFCASSPPSGGTDTQYFGPGTRLTVL.

This sequence joins TRBV10-3 and TRBJ1-1, with 11 nucleotides matching TRBD1. The V segment lost 4 bases and the J segment 5 bases; nucleotides outside the gene matches: 15. CDR1 and CDR2 from the germline V gene are ENHRY and SYGVKD. CDR3 length equals 18 residues. CDR3 sequence (DNA): TGTGCCATCAGTGGGCGCGGACAGGGGGCCTCCTCGGGGACTGAAGCTTTCTTT. Protein product: CAISGRGQGASSGTEAFF.

This chain links TRBV27 with TRBJ2-2, with D possibly matching TRBD1 (6 bases). V lost 5 bases to trimming and J lost 5 bases, with 12 bases between them. The CDR3 is 14 amino acids. Germline V gene sequence: CDR1 MNHEY, CDR2 SMNVEV (reference sequence). The CDR3 protein is CASSEYTGTGELFF. The CDR3 nucleotides read TGTGCCAGCAGTGAATATACAGGGACCGGGGAGCTGTTTTTT.

V is TRBV29-1 and J is TRBJ2-5; 7 bases match TRBD2. The junction had 4 bases not matched to a gene; V was cut back by 4 bases and J by 5 bases. Germline-derived CDR1 and CDR2 are SQVTM and ANQGSEA. The CDR3 sequence is 12 residues long. CDR3 region: CSVVSGGETQYF. Here the CDR3 DNA reads TGCAGCGTTGTGTCCGGGGGGGAGACCCAGTACTTC.

The rearrangement links TRBV30 to TRBJ1-1; 7 bases line up with TRBD1. This CDR3 contains 13 residues. Trimming removed 4 bases from V and 14 bases from J; junction bases left unmatched: 16. Looked up from germline, CDR1 is GTSNPN and CDR2 is SVGIG (reference sequence). CDR3 in DNA: TGTGCCTGGAAGGTACAACGGTGGACAGGACACTTCTTT. Protein product: CAWKVQRWTGHFF. Complete variable domain (other parts from reference TRBV30 and TRBJ1-1): SQTIHQWPATLVQPVGSPLSLECTVEGTSNPNLYWYRQAAGRGLQLLFYSVGIGQISSEVPQNLSASRPQDRQFILSSKKLLLSDSGFYLCAWKVQRWTGHFFGQGTRLTVV.

The chain recombines TRBV6-1 with TRBJ2-5; 8 bases align to TRBD2. V shed 1 base, J shed 2 bases, and the junction held 9 bases outside the gene matches. CDR3 length: 17 residues. CDR1 and CDR2 from the germline V gene are MNHNS and SASEGT. The CDR3 DNA reads as TGTGCCAGCAGTGAAGGGATGATTAGCGGGGCACAAGAGACCCAGTACTTC. It specifies CASSEGMISGAQETQYF.

At least ten counts were recorded for this clone. The V and J genes are TRBV6-4 and TRBJ2-7; possible D gene TRBD2, 5 bases. V was pared by 4 bases and J by 5 bases, with 24 bases between. The CDR3 has 17 residues. The germline gives CDR1 MRHNA, CDR2 SNTAGT. CDR3 sequence (DNA): TGTGCCAGCAGTGGGAGGTTGTGCCGTGGGCGTCTTAACGAGCAGTACGTC. It encodes CASSGRLCRGRLNEQYV.

This clone came up a few times. The chain has TRBV11-3 and TRBJ2-7; TRBD1 agrees at 9 bases. The germline CDR1 and CDR2 sequences are SGHNT and YENEEA. CDR3 size: 15 residues. With 5 bases clipped from V and 4 bases from J, the junction kept 9 bases outside the gene matches. CDR3 loop: CASSLIGTGNYEQYF. The CDR3 bases are TGTGCCAGCAGCCTCATTGGGACAGGGAATTACGAGCAGTACTTC.

This clone occurred once. The chain recombines TRBV5-1 with TRBJ2-2; TRBD2 might be the D (5 bases). The V and J ends lost 7 bases and 3 bases respectively, with 7 bases between them. In germline, CDR1 is SGHRS, CDR2 YFSETQ. CDR3 size: 12 residues. The CDR3 region is CASFGDTGELFF. The CDR3 coding sequence is TGCGCCAGCTTCGGGGACACCGGGGAGCTGTTTTTT.

V is TRBV5-8 and J is TRBJ2-2; D unresolved. Trimming removed 1 base from V and 5 bases from J, with 12 bases in between. The length of the CDR3 is 15 residues. CDR1 is SGHTS, CDR2 YDEGEE, per germline. CDR3 coding DNA: TGTGCCAGCAGCTTGTGGCAGGCCGAGACCGGGGAGCTGTTTTTT. Translation gives CASSLWQAETGELFF.

This rearrangement joins TRBV9 to TRBJ2-4, with D possibly TRBD2 on 6 matching bases. Germline V lookup: CDR1 SGDLS, CDR2 YYNGEE. The CDR3 extends over 15 amino acids. Trimming left V 4 bases short and J 9 bases short, with 20 bases between. CDR3: CASSFRGEGGSIQYF. The CDR3 region has the DNA TGTGCCAGCAGCTTCCGGGGAGAGGGAGGAAGCATTCAGTACTTC.

The chain is built from TRBV4-3 and TRBJ2-3, with 12 bases aligning to TRBD2. Germline values: CDR1 LGHNA, CDR2 YSLEER. The CDR3 has 18 residues. Trimming took 0 bases from V and 0 from J; bases not matched to a gene: 4. The DNA for the CDR3 is TGCGCCAGCAGCCAAGACGGGACTAGCGGGTCTAGCACAGATACGCAGTATTTT. It specifies CASSQDGTSGSSTDTQYF.

The chain uses TRBV18 and TRBJ2-7, with no clear D. Looked up from germline, CDR1 is KGHSH and CDR2 is LQKENI. V was shortened by 5 bases and J by 1 base, with 6 bases between the two germline ends. The CDR3 loop spans 12 amino acids. This chain's CDR3 is CASSGGSYEQYF. The DNA for the CDR3 is TGTGCCAGCTCAGGCGGTTCCTACGAGCAGTACTTC. Based on the CDR3 plus reference TRBV18 and TRBJ2-7, the full variable domain is NAGVMQNPRHLVRRRGQEARLRCSPMKGHSHVYWYRQLPEEGLKFMVYLQKENIIDESGMPKERFSAEFPKEGPSILRIQQVVRGDSAAYFCASSGGSYEQYFGPGTRLTVT.